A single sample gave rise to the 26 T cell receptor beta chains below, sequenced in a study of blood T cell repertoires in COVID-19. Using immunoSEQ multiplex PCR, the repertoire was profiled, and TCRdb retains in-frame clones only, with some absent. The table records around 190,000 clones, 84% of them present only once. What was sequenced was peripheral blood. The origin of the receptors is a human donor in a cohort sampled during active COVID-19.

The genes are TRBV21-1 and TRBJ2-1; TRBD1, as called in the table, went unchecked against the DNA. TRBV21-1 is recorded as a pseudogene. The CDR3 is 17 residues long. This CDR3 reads CASSKARGRASYNEQFF. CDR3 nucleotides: TGTGCCAGCAGCAAAGCGCGAGGCAGGGCCTCCTACAATGAGCAGTTCTTC.

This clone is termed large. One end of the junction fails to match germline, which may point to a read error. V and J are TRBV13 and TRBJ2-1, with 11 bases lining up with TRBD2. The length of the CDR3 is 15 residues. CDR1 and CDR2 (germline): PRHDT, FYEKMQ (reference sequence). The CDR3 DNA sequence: TGTGCCAGCACCTTAGCGGGAGGGTTTTCCAATGAGCAGTTCTTC. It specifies CASTLAGGFSNEQFF.

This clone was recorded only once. The CDR3 bases are TGTGCCAGTAGTCTCCGATTGGGCGGAGGGTACAATGAGCAGTTCTTC. This codes for CASSLRLGGGYNEQFF. The chain joins TRBV19 to TRBJ2-1, with D possibly TRBD2 on 6 matching bases. The germline gives CDR1 LNHDA, CDR2 SQIVND (reference sequence). Trimming removed 5 bases at V and 4 bases at J, with 18 bases between. The CDR3 is 16 residues long.

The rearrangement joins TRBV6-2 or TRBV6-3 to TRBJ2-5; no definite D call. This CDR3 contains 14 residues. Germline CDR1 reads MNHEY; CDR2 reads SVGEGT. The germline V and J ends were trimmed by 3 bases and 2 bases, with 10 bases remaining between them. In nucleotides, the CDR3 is TGTGCCAGCAGTTATGCAACGGTACAAGAGACCCAGTACTTC. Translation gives CASSYATVQETQYF.

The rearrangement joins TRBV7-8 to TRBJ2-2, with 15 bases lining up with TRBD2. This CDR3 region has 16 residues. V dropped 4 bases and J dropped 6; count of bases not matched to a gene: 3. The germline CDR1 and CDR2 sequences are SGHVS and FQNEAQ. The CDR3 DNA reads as TGTGCCAGCAGCTCGCGGACTAGCGGGAGGGCCGGGGAGCTGTTTTTT. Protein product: CASSSRTSGRAGELFF.

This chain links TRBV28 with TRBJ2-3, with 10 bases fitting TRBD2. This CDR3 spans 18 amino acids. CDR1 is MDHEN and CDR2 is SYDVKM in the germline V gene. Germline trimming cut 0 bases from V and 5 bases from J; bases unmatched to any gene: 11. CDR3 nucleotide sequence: TGTGCCAGCAGTTTATGGAAAGCGGGAGGGCCGAGGGTAGATACGCAGTATTTT. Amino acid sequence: CASSLWKAGGPRVDTQYF.

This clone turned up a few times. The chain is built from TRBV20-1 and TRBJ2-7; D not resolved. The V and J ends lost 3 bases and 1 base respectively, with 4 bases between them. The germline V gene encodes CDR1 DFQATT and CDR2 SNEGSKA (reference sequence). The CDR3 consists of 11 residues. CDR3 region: CSASPSYEQYF. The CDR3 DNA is TGCAGTGCTAGTCCGTCCTACGAGCAGTACTTC.

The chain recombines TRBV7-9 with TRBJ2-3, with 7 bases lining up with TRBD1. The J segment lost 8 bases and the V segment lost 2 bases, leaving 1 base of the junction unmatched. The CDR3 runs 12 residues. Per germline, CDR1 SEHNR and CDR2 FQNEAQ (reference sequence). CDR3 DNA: TGTGCCAGCAGCTTACAGGGGGTTACGCAGTATTTT. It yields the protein CASSLQGVTQYF.

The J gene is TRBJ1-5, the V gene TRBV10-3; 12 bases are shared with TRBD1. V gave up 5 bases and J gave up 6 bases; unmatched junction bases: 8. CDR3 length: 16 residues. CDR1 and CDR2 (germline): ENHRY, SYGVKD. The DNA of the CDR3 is TGTGCCATCAGTAATCACCCGGGACAGGGGGCTCAGCCCCAGCATTTT. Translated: CAISNHPGQGAQPQHF.

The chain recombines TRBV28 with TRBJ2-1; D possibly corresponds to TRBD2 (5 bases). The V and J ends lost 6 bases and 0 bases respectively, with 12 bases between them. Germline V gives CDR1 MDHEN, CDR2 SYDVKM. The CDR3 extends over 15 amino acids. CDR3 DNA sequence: TGTGCCAGCAGCTCACTAGGTAGCTCCTACAATGAGCAGTTCTTC. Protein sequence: CASSSLGSSYNEQFF.

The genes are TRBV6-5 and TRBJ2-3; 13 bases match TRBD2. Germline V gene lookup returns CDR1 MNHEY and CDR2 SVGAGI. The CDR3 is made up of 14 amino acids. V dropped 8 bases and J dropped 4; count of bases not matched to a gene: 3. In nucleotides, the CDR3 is TGTGCCAGCCGGGGACTAGCGGGACCAGATACGCAGTATTTT. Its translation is CASRGLAGPDTQYF.

For the CDR3, the DNA is TGTGCCAGCAGCCGTTGGCGGGACCTCCAAGAGACCCAGTACTTC. The encoded protein is CASSRWRDLQETQYF. V gene TRBV3-1 (or the pseudogene TRBV3-2) combines with J gene TRBJ2-5; TRBD2 is a possible D gene (6 bases). This CDR3 spans 15 amino acids. Germline values: CDR1 LGHDT, CDR2 YNNKEL (reference sequence). V was cut by 4 bases and J by 1 base, with 13 bases left in between.

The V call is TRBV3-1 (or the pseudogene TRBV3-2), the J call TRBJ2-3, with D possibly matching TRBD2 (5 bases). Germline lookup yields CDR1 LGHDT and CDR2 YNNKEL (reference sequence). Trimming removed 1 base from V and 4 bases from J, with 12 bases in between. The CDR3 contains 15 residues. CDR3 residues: CASSQGVGRPDTQYF. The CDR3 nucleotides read TGTGCCAGCAGCCAAGGTGTAGGGAGACCAGATACGCAGTATTTT.

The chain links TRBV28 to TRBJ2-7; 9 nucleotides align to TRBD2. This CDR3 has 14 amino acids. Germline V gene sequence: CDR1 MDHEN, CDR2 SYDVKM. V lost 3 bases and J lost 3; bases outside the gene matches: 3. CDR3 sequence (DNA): TGTGCCAGCAGTTTGGATAGCGGGGGCTACGAGCAGTACTTC. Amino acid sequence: CASSLDSGGYEQYF.

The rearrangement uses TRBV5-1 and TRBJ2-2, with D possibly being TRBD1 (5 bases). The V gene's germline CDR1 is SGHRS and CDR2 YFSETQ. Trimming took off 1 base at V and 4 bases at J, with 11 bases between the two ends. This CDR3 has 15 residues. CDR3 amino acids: CASSLPGASTGELFF. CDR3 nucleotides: TGCGCCAGCAGCTTGCCTGGGGCCTCCACCGGGGAGCTGTTTTTT.

CDR3 residues: CASSKTSGRDTQYF. The CDR3 DNA follows: TGTGCCAGCAGTAAGACTAGCGGGAGGGATACGCAGTATTTT. The chain carries TRBV2 and TRBJ2-3; 13 nucleotides line up with TRBD2. The CDR3 contains 14 residues. The trim removed 5 bases at V and 6 bases at J, leaving 2 bases unmatched. The germline V gene has CDR1 SNHLY and CDR2 FYNNEI.

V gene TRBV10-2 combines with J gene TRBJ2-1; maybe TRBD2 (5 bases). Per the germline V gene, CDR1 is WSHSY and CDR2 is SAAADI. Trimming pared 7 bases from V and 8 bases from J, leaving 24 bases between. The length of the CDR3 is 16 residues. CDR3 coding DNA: TGCGCCAGCACGAAGTTTCGGGGAACCGAGAACGATGAGCAGTTCTTC. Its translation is CASTKFRGTENDEQFF.

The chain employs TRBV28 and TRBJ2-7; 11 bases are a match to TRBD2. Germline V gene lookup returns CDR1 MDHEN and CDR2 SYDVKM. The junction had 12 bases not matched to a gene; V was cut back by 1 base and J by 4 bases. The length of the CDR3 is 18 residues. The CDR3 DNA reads TGTGCCAGCAGTTTATTCTCGACTAGCGGGATAGTAGGGTACGAGCAGTACTTC. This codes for CASSLFSTSGIVGYEQYF.

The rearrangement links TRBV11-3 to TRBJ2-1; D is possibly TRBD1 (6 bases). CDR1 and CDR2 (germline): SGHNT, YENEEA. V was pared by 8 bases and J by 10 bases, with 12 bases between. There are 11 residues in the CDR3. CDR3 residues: CASGAGDEQFF. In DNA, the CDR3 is TGTGCCAGCGGGGCAGGGGACGAGCAGTTCTTC.

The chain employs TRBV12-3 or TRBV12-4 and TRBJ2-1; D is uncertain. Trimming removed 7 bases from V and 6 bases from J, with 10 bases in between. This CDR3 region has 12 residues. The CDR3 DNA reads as TGTGCCAGCAAAACCCGGGTCAATGAGCAGTTCTTC. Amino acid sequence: CASKTRVNEQFF.

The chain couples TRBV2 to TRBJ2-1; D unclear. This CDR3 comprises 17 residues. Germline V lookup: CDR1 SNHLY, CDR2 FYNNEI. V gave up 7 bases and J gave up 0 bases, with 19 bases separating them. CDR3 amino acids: CASKPFAWRSSYNEQFF. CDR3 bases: TGTGCCAGCAAGCCCTTTGCGTGGCGGAGCTCCTACAATGAGCAGTTCTTC.

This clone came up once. CDR3: CASSLQISTGKFETQYF. For the CDR3, the DNA is TGTGCCAGCAGTTTACAAATATCGACGGGGAAATTCGAGACCCAGTACTTC. This sequence joins TRBV28 and TRBJ2-5; the D gene is possibly TRBD2 (5 bases). V shed 2 bases and J shed 5 bases, with 21 bases lying between them. The CDR3 spans 17 residues. CDR1 is MDHEN, CDR2 SYDVKM, per germline.

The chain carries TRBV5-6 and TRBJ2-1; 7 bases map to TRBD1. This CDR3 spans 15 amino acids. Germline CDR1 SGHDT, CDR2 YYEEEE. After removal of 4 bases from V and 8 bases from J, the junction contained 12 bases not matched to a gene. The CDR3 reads CASSNPGTEGDEQFF. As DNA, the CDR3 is TGTGCCAGCAGCAACCCCGGGACAGAAGGAGATGAGCAGTTCTTC.

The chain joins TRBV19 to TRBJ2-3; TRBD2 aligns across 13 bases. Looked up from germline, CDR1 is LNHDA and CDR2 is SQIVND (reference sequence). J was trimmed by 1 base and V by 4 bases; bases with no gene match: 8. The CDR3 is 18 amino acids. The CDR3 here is CASSRTSGSSGGTDTQYF. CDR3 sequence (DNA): TGTGCCAGTAGTAGGACTAGCGGGAGTAGCGGAGGCACAGATACGCAGTATTTT.

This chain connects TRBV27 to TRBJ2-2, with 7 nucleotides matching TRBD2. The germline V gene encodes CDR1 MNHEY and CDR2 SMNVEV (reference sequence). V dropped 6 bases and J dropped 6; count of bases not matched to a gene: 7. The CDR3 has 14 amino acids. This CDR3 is CASRLFLAAGELFF. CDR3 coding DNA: TGTGCCAGCAGACTGTTCCTAGCGGCCGGGGAGCTGTTTTTT.

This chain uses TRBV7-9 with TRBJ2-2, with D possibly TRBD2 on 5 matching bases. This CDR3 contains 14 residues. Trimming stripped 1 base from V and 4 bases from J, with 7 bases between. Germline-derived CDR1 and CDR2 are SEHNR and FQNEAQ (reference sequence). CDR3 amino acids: CASSLVAGTGELFF. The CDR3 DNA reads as TGTGCCAGCAGCTTAGTGGCGGGCACCGGGGAGCTGTTTTTT.